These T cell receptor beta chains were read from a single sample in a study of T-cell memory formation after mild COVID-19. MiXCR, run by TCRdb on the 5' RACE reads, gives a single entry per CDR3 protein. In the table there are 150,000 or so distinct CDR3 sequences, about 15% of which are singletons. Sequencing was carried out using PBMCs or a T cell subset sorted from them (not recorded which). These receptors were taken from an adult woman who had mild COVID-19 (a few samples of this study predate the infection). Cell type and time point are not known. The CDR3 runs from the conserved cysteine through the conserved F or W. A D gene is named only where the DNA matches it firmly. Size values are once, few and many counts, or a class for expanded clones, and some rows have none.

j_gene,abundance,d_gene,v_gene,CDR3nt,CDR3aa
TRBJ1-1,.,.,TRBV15,TGTGCCACCAGCAGAGATCCAGGGAACACTGAAGCTTTCTTT,CATSRDPGNTEAFF
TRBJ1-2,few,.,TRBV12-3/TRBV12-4,TGTGCCAGCAGTTTCGGGGGCCACTATGGCTACACCTTC,CASSFGGHYGYTF
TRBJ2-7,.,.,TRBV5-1,TGCGCCAGCAGCTTGGCCAGGGCTTCATCCTACGAGCAGTACTTC,CASSLARASSYEQYF
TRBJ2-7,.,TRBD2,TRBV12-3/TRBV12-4,TGTGCCAGCAGTAGGGCGGGGGGAGCCTACGAGCAGTACTTC,CASSRAGGAYEQYF
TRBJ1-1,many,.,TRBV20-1,TGCAGTGCTAGAAGACTTTCGGGGACCGTGAACACTGAAGCTTTCTTT,CSARRLSGTVNTEAFF
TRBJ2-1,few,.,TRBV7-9,TGTGCCAACAGTTTAGCTGCCAATGAGCAGTTCTTC,CANSLAANEQFF
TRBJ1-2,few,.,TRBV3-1,TGTGCCAGCAGCCAAGATATTCAGACCCTCTATGGCTACACCTTC,CASSQDIQTLYGYTF
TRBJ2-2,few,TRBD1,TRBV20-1,TGCAGTGCTAGAGATCCTTACAGGGGGGTAACCGGGGAGCTGTTTTTT,CSARDPYRGVTGELFF
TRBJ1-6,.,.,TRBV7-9,TGTGCCAGCAGCTTCACCGGGACCTATAATTCACCCCTCCACTTT,CASSFTGTYNSPLHF
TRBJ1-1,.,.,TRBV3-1,TGTGCCAGCAGCATCACGGGATGGACGAACACTGAAGCTTTCTTT,CASSITGWTNTEAFF
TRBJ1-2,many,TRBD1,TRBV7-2,TGTGCCAGCAGCGGGACAGGGGGATCCTATGGCTACACCTTC,CASSGTGGSYGYTF
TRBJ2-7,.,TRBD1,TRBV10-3,TGTGCCATCAGGACAGGGGGCTTATCCTACGAGCAGTACTTC,CAIRTGGLSYEQYF
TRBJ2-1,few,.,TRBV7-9,TGTGCCAGCAGCTTAGGGGGTAATATTAATGAGCAGTTCTTC,CASSLGGNINEQFF
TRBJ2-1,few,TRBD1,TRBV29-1,TGCAGCGTTGCGGGGACAGGGTGGGAGGAGCAGTTCTTC,CSVAGTGWEEQFF
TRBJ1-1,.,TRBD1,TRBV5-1,TGCGCCAGCAGCTTGGAAGGGGGCGCCGCTGAAGCTTTCTTT,CASSLEGGAAEAFF
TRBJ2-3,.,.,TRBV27,TGTGCCAGCAGCCCCGGACAGTGGAGCACAGATACGCAGTATTTT,CASSPGQWSTDTQYF
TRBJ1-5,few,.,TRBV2,TGTGCCAGCAGTCGGAGGGCCGGACGAAGCGGCAATCAGCCCCAGCATTTT,CASSRRAGRSGNQPQHF
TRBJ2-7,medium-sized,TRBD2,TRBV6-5,TGTGCCAGCAAACTAGCGGGCCCCTACGAGCAGTACTTC,CASKLAGPYEQYF
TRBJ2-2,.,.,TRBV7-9,TGTGCCAGCAGCCCGAAGGTACGCAACACCGGGGAGCTGTTTTTT,CASSPKVRNTGELFF
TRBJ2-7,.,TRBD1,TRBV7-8,TGTGCCAGCAGCGCTACAGGGGTTCTTCCCTACGAGCAGTACTTC,CASSATGVLPYEQYF
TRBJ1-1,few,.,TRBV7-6,TGTGCCAGCAGCTTAGGGGCGGGGGTAGACACTGAAGCTTTCTTT,CASSLGAGVDTEAFF
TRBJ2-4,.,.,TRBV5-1,TGCGCCAGCAGCGCCCGGGGATCCAAAAACATTCAGTACTTC,CASSARGSKNIQYF
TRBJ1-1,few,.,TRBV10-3,TGTGCCATCAGTGAAATTCGGAACACTGAAGCTTTCTTT,CAISEIRNTEAFF
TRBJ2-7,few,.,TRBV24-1,TGTGCCACCAGTGATTATAACGAGCAGTACTTC,CATSDYNEQYF
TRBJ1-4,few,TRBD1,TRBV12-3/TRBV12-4,TGTGCCAGCAGTTTAGCGCACGACAGGGCCGGTGGGAAACTGTTTTTT,CASSLAHDRAGGKLFF
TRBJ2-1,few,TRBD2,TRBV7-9,TGTGCCAGCAGCTTATTAGAGCGGGGGCCCTACAATGAGCAGTTCTTC,CASSLLERGPYNEQFF
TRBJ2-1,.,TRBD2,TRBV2,TGTGCCAGCAGTAACCTTGCGGCTAGCGGGGACAATGAGCAGTTCTTC,CASSNLAASGDNEQFF
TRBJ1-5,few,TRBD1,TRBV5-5,TGTGCCAGCAGCCGGACAGGGGGAGACGGCAATCAGCCCCAGCATTTT,CASSRTGGDGNQPQHF
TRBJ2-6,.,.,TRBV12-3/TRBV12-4,TGTGCCAGCAGTTTAAGGCCCCAGGGGGGACTTGGGGCCAACGTCCTGACTTTC,CASSLRPQGGLGANVLTF
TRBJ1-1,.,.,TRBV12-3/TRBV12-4,TGTGCCAGCACCCAGGGAGGGAACACTGAAGCTTTCTTT,CASTQGGNTEAFF
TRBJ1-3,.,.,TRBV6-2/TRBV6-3,TGTGCCAGCAGTCAAACCGGGACTACTGGAAACACCATATATTTT,CASSQTGTTGNTIYF
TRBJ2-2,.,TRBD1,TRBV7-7,TGTGCTAGCAGCTCGGGACAGGGTAAATGGAACGGGGAGCTGTTTTTT,CASSSGQGKWNGELFF
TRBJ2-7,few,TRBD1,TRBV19,TGTGCCAGTAGTATGGGGACAGGGGGAAACGAGCAGTACTTC,CASSMGTGGNEQYF
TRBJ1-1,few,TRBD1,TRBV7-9,TGTGCCAGCAGCCCCACAGGGGCACTGAACACTGAAGCTTTCTTT,CASSPTGALNTEAFF
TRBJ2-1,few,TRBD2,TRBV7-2,TGTGCCAGCAGCTACGGGACTAGCGGGGGGGGTTCCGATGAGCAGTTCTTC,CASSYGTSGGGSDEQFF
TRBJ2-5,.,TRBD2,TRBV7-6,TGTGCCAGCAGCTTATTGGGGACTAGACTAGAGACCCAGTACTTC,CASSLLGTRLETQYF
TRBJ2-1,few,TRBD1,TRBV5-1,TGCGCCAGCAGCTTGACAGGGGTGGGGTCAAACTTGAGGAATGAGCAGTTCTTC,CASSLTGVGSNLRNEQFF
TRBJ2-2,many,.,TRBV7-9,TGTGCCAGCGCCCGGGCCGGGGAGCTGTTTTTT,CASARAGELFF
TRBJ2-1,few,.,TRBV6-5,TGTGCCAGCAGTCCACAGGGCTTCAGGGCCTACAATGAGCAGTTCTTC,CASSPQGFRAYNEQFF
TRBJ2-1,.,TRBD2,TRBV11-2,TGTGCCAGCAGCTGGGGGCCTAGCGGGAGTATGCAGTTCTTC,CASSWGPSGSMQFF
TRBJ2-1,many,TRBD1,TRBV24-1,TGTGCCACCAGTGATTTGCCCGGGGACAGGTCCTACAATGAGCAGTTCTTC,CATSDLPGDRSYNEQFF
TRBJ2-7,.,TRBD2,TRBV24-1,TGTGCCACCAGTCGGGGAGGGACCGGCCTAAACGAGCAGTGCTTC,CATSRGGTGLNEQCF
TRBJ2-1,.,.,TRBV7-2,TGTGCCAGCAGCTTAGCTGCGGGCCTCAGCGATCCTGAGCAGTTCTTC,CASSLAAGLSDPEQFF
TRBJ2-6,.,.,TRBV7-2,TGTGCCAGCAGCTTATCTTGGAGCTCTGGGGCCAACGTCCTGACTTTC,CASSLSWSSGANVLTF
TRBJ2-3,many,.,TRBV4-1,TGCGCCAGCAGCCACTCGGGACGGACCGGGACAGATACGCAGTATTTT,CASSHSGRTGTDTQYF
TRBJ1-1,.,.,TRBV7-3,TGTGCCAGCAGCTCGGACGGACTGAGGGGCACTGAAGCTTTCTTT,CASSSDGLRGTEAFF
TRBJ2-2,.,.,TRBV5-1,TGCGCCAGCAGCTTGGGCGGCCAGGGGACGAACACCGGGGAGCTGTTTTTT,CASSLGGQGTNTGELFF
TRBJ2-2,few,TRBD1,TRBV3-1,TGTGCCAGCAGCCGGGACAGCCTATACACCGGGGAGCTGTTTTTT,CASSRDSLYTGELFF
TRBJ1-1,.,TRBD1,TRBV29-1,TGCAGCGTTGACCGGACAGGGGGCACTGAAGCTTTCTTT,CSVDRTGGTEAFF
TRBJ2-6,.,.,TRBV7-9,TGTGCCAGCAGCGAAATCCGACTGGCCAACGTCCTGACTTTC,CASSEIRLANVLTF
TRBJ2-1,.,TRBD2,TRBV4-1,TGCGCCAGCAGTCCTGGGGGGGGAGAGCAGTTCTTC,CASSPGGGEQFF
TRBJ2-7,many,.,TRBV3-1,TGTGCCAGCAGCCACGGGACATTCGCCTACGAGCAGTACTTC,CASSHGTFAYEQYF
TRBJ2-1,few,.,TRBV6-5,TGTGCCAGCAGTTACGGAGGTCCCCCGGCCAATGAGCAGTTCTTC,CASSYGGPPANEQFF
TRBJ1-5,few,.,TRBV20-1,TGCAGTGCTAGAGATGCATTCGAGAGGGTCCCTAGCAATCAGCCCCAGCATTTT,CSARDAFERVPSNQPQHF
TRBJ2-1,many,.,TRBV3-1,TGTGCCAGCAGCCCCGGTTGGGGAGCATCCTACAATGAGCAGTTCTTC,CASSPGWGASYNEQFF
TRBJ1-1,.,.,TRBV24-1,TGTGCCACCAGTGATTTGAGGGGTAAAGCTTTCTTT,CATSDLRGKAFF
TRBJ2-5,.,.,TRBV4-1,TGCGCCAGCAGTTGGACAGCCGCCGACCAGTACCAAGAGACCCAGTACTTC,CASSWTAADQYQETQYF